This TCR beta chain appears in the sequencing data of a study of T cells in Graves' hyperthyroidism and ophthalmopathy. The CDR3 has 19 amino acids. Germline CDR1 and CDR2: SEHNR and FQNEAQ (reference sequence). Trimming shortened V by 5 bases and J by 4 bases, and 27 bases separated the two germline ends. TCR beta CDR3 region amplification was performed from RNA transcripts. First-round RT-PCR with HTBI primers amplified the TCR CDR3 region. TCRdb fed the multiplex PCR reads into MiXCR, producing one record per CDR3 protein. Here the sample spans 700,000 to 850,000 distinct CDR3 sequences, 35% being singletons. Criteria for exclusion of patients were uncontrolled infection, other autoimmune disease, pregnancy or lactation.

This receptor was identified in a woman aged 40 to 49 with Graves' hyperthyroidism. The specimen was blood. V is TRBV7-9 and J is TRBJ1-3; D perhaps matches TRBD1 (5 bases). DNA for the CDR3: TGTGCCAGCAGCCGGATAAGGCCAGGGTCTTTCAGCTCCGGAAACACCATATATTTT. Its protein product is CASSRIRPGSFSSGNTIYF.